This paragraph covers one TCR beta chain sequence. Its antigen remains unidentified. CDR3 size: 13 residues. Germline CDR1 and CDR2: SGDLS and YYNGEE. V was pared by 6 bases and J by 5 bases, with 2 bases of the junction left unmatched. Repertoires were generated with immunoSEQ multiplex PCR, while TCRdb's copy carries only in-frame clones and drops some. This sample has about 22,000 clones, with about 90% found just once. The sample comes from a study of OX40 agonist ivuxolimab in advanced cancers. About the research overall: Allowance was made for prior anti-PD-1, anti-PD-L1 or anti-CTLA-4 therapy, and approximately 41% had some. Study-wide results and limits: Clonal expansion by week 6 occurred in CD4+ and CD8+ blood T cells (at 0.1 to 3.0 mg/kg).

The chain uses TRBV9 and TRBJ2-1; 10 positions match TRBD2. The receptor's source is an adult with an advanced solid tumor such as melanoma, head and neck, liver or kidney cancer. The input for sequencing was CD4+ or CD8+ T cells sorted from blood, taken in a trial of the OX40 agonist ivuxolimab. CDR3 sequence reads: CASKAGGDNEQFF. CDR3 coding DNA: TGTGCCAGCAAAGCGGGAGGGGACAATGAGCAGTTCTTC.